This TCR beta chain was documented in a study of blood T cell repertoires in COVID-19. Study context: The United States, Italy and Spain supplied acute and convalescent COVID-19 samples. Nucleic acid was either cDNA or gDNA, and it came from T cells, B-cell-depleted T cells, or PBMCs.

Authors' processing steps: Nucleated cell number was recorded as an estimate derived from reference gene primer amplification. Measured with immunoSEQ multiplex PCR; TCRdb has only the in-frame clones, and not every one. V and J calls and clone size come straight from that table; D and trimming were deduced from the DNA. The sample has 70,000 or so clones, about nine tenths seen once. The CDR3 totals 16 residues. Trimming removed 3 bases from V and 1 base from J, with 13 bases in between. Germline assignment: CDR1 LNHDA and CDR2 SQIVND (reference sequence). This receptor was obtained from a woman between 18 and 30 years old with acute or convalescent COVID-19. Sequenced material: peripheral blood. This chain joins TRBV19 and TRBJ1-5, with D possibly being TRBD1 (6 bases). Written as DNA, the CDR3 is TGTGCCAGTAGTATGGGGGGGCGGCTAAGCAATCAGCCCCAGCATTTT. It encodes CASSMGGRLSNQPQHF.